One sample yielded the 17 T cell receptor beta chains listed below, sequenced in a study of blood T cell repertoires in COVID-19. Produced via immunoSEQ multiplex PCR; TCRdb's table is partial and in-frame only. Here the sample spans 65,000 to 95,000 clones, 84% being singletons. Sequences were obtained from peripheral blood. The receptors were sampled from a woman in her 50s with acute or convalescent COVID-19.

V gene TRBV19 combines with J gene TRBJ1-3; tentatively, D is TRBD1 (5 bases). This CDR3 spans 16 amino acids. CDR1 is LNHDA and CDR2 is SQIVND in the germline V gene (reference sequence). V lost 3 bases and J lost 0, with 12 bases in between. CDR3 in DNA: TGTGCCAGTAGTATTGCGGGACGGGACTCTGGAAACACCATATATTTT. Translated, it gives CASSIAGRDSGNTIYF.

The V and J genes are TRBV7-3 and TRBJ1-1; the D gene is possibly TRBD1 (5 bases). V was pared by 2 bases and J by 0 bases, with 10 bases between. The CDR3 is 15 amino acids. Germline V gives CDR1 SGHTA, CDR2 FQGTGA. As DNA, the CDR3 is TGTGCCAGCAGCTTATTAGGGGTGATGAACACTGAAGCTTTCTTT. Translating it yields CASSLLGVMNTEAFF.

V gene TRBV10-1 combines with J gene TRBJ2-1, with TRBD2 as a possible D gene (5 bases). The CDR3 has 11 residues. V was cut by 9 bases and J by 5 bases, with 8 bases left in between. CDR1 and CDR2 (germline): WNHNN, SYGVQD (reference sequence). Here the CDR3 DNA reads TGCGCCAGAGGAGGACACAATGAGCAGTTCTTC. It encodes CARGGHNEQFF.

This clone was counted once. The V and J genes are TRBV6-5 and TRBJ1-1, with a weak D call TRBD1 (6 bases). CDR1 and CDR2 (germline): MNHEY, SVGAGI. The CDR3 consists of 12 residues. With 6 bases removed from V and 1 base from J, the gap between germline ends came to 6 bases. CDR3: CASRTGNTEAFF. The CDR3 region has the DNA TGTGCCAGCAGGACAGGGAACACTGAAGCTTTCTTT.

V and J are TRBV5-1 and TRBJ2-5; D is possibly TRBD1 (5 bases). Trimming removed 0 bases from V and 5 bases from J, with 11 bases in between. The germline CDR1 and CDR2 sequences are SGHRS and YFSETQ. The CDR3 is 14 residues long. CDR3 nucleotides: TGCGCCAGCAGCTTGGGGTCAGGGTGGGAGACCCAGTACTTC. This codes for CASSLGSGWETQYF.

This clone is a singleton in its sample. The chain uses TRBV10-2 and TRBJ2-1, with TRBD2 identical over 9 bases. Germline V gene data show CDR1 as WSHSY and CDR2 as SAAADI. The CDR3 runs to 15 residues. Trimming cost V 4 bases and J 3 bases; bases outside gene matches: 4. The CDR3 DNA is TGCGCCAGCAGTGGACGGACTAGCGTCTACAATGAGCAGTTCTTC. Translated: CASSGRTSVYNEQFF.

The chain couples TRBV16 to TRBJ2-4; TRBD1 aligns across 8 bases. This CDR3 is built from 15 residues. Germline CDR1 reads KGHSY; CDR2 reads FQNENV. Trimming at V came to 0 bases and at J to 4 bases, leaving 2 bases not matched to a gene. CDR3 DNA: TGTGCCAGCAGCCAATCGGGACAGGCAAAAAACATTCAGTACTTC. As protein: CASSQSGQAKNIQYF.

This sequence joins TRBV5-1 and TRBJ2-1; 11 nucleotides match TRBD2. The V segment lost 0 bases and the J segment 6 bases; nucleotides outside the gene matches: 17. The CDR3 contains 20 residues. Germline V gene lookup returns CDR1 SGHRS and CDR2 YFSETQ. The chain's CDR3 is CASSLDARGYLSGRANEQFF. The CDR3 DNA follows: TGCGCCAGCAGCTTGGATGCCAGGGGGTACCTTAGCGGGAGGGCCAATGAGCAGTTCTTC.

The chain carries TRBV7-9 and TRBJ2-1, with 10 bases that match TRBD2. The CDR3 has 16 amino acids. CDR1 and CDR2 from the germline V gene are SEHNR and FQNEAQ (reference sequence). With 0 bases clipped from V and 2 bases from J, the junction kept 1 base outside the gene matches. CDR3 residues: CASSLALAGAYNEQFF. Written as DNA, the CDR3 is TGTGCCAGCAGCTTAGCGCTAGCGGGGGCCTACAATGAGCAGTTCTTC. Based on the CDR3 plus reference TRBV7-9 and TRBJ2-1, the full variable domain is DTGVSQNPRHKITKRGQNVTFRCDPISEHNRLYWYRQTLGQGPEFLTYFQNEAQLEKSRLLSDRFSAERPKGSFSTLEIQRTEQGDSAMYLCASSLALAGAYNEQFFGPGTRLTVL.

The gene calls are TRBV19 and TRBJ2-7; the D gene is possibly TRBD2 (6 bases). The V and J ends lost 3 bases and 2 bases respectively, with 11 bases between them. This CDR3 is built from 14 residues. CDR1 is LNHDA and CDR2 is SQIVND in the germline V gene (reference sequence). In DNA, the CDR3 is TGTGCCAGTAGTATGGGGGGACCCACCTACGAGCAGTACTTC. Its translation is CASSMGGPTYEQYF.

The chain links TRBV4-3 to TRBJ1-5; 7 nucleotides line up with TRBD1. The CDR3 contains 15 residues. The ends lost 0 bases at V and 5 bases at J; junction bases unmatched: 4. Germline CDR1 reads LGHNA; CDR2 reads YSLEER. CDR3 nucleotides: TGCGCCAGCAGCCAAGACAGGGGGAGAGATCAGCCCCAGCATTTT. Its protein is CASSQDRGRDQPQHF.

V gene TRBV5-6 combines with J gene TRBJ1-4; possibly TRBD1 for D (5 bases). V lost 1 base, J lost 8 bases, and 18 bases lay in between. CDR1 and CDR2 from the germline V gene are SGHDT and YYEEEE. The CDR3 has 16 residues. CDR3 sequence reads: CASSLRQPGLGEKLFF. CDR3 DNA sequence: TGTGCCAGCAGCTTGAGACAGCCGGGTCTGGGGGAAAAACTGTTTTTT. Looking up the rest from reference TRBV5-6 and TRBJ1-4 gives the full variable domain: DAGVTQSPTHLIKTRGQQVTLRCSPKSGHDTVSWYQQALGQGPQFIFQYYEEEERQRGNFPDRFSGHQFPNYSSELNVNALLLGDSALYLCASSLRQPGLGEKLFFGSGTQLSVL.

This chain links TRBV6-5 with TRBJ1-3, with D unclear. Trimming removed 5 bases from V and 4 bases from J, with 6 bases in between. CDR3 length: 12 amino acids. Germline CDR1 reads MNHEY; CDR2 reads SVGAGI. CDR3: CASSNPGNTIYF. In DNA, the CDR3 is TGTGCCAGCAGTAATCCAGGAAACACCATATATTTT.

Comment on this clone: The limits of the CDR3 on the DNA are not certain, so only TCRdb's listed CDR3 is given. The rearrangement uses TRBV30 and TRBJ2-1; the D segment call TRBD1 is taken from the table without a DNA check. The germline V gene encodes CDR1 GTSNPN and CDR2 SVGIG (reference sequence). The CDR3 length equals 13 residues, ends included. The CDR3: CAWSVGQGIGKIF.

The rearrangement links TRBV4-1 to TRBJ2-3; 9 bases align to TRBD1. After removal of 5 bases from V and 3 bases from J, the junction contained 6 bases not matched to a gene. Germline CDR1 and CDR2: MGHRA and YSYEKL. The CDR3 is 15 amino acids. The CDR3 bases are TGCGCCAGCAGCACTCGGGACAGGGAGACAGATACGCAGTATTTT. It yields the protein CASSTRDRETDTQYF.

V gene TRBV30 combines with J gene TRBJ2-3; TRBD2 matches at 10 bases. CDR1 and CDR2 from the germline V gene are GTSNPN and SVGIG (reference sequence). The J segment lost 4 bases and the V segment lost 3 bases, leaving 4 bases of the junction unmatched. The CDR3 consists of 14 residues. The CDR3 reads CAWSLAGVADTQYF. DNA for the CDR3: TGTGCCTGGAGCCTAGCGGGAGTGGCAGATACGCAGTATTTT.

This chain connects TRBV27 to TRBJ2-1; TRBD2 agrees at 7 bases. Trimming at V came to 5 bases and at J to 0 bases, leaving 10 bases not matched to a gene. This CDR3 region has 17 residues. CDR1 is MNHEY and CDR2 is SMNVEV in the germline V gene (reference sequence). Here the CDR3 reads CASSLRALAVSYNEQFF. The CDR3 DNA sequence: TGTGCCAGCAGTCTTAGGGCCCTAGCGGTCTCCTACAATGAGCAGTTCTTC.